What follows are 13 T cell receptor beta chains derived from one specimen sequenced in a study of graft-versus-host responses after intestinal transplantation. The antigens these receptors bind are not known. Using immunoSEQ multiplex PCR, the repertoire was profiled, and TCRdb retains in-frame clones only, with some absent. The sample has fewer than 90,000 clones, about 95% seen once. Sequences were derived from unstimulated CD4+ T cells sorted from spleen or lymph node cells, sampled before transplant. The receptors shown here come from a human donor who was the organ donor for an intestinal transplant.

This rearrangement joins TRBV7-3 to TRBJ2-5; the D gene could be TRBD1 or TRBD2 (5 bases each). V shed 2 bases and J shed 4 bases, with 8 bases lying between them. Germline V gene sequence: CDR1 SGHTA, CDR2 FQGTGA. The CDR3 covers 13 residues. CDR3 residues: CASSLGGRETQYF. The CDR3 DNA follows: TGTGCCAGCAGCTTAGGGGGAAGAGAGACCCAGTACTTC.

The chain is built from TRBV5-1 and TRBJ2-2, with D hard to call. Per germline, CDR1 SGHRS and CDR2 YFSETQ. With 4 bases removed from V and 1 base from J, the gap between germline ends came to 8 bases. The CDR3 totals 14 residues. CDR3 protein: CASSRQLNTGELFF. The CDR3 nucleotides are TGCGCCAGCAGCCGGCAGCTGAACACCGGGGAGCTGTTTTTT. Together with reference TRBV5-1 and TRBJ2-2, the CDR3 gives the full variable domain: KAGVTQTPRYLIKTRGQQVTLSCSPISGHRSVSWYQQTPGQGLQFLFEYFSETQRNKGNFPGRFSGRQFSNSRSEMNVSTLELGDSALYLCASSRQLNTGELFFGEGSRLTVL.

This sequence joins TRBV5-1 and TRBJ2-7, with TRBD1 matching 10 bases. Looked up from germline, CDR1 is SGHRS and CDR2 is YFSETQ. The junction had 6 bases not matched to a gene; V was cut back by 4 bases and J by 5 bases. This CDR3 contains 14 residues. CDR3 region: CASSRDRGDDEQYF. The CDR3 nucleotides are TGCGCCAGCAGCCGGGACAGGGGCGACGACGAGCAGTACTTC.

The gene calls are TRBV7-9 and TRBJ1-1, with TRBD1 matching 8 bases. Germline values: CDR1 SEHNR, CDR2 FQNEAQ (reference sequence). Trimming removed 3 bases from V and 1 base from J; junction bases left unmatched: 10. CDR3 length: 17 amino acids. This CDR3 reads CASSLTRDRTSNTEAFF. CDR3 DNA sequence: TGTGCCAGCAGCTTGACCCGGGACAGGACGTCGAACACTGAAGCTTTCTTT.

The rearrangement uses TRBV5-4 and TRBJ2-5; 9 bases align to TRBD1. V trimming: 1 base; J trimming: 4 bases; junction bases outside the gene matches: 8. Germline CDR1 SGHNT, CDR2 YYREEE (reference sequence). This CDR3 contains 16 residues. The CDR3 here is CASSLPGQGRGETQYF. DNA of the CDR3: TGTGCCAGCAGCTTGCCGGGACAGGGAAGAGGAGAGACCCAGTACTTC.

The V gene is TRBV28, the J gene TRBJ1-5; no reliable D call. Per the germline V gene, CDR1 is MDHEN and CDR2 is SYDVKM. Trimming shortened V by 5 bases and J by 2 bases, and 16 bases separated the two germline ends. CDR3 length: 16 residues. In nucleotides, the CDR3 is TGTGCCAGCAGTCCATTTCTAAACCCGGGCAATCAGCCCCAGCATTTT. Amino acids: CASSPFLNPGNQPQHF. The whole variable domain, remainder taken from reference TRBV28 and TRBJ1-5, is DVKVTQSSRYLVKRTGEKVFLECVQDMDHENMFWYRQDPGLGLRLIYFSYDVKMKEKGDIPEGYSVSREKKERFSLILESASTNQTSMYLCASSPFLNPGNQPQHFGDGTRLSIL.

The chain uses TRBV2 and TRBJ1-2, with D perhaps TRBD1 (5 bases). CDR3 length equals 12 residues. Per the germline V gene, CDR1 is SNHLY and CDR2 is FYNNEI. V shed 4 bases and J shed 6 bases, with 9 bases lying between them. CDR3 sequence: CASSVSGNGYTF. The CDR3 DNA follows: TGTGCCAGCAGTGTCTCAGGGAATGGCTACACCTTC.

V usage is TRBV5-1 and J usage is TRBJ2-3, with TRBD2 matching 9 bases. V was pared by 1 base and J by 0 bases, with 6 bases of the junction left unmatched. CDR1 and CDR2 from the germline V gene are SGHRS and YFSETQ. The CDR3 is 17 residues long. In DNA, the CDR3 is TGCGCCAGCAGCTTGCTAGCGGGGACAACTAGCACAGATACGCAGTATTTT. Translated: CASSLLAGTTSTDTQYF.

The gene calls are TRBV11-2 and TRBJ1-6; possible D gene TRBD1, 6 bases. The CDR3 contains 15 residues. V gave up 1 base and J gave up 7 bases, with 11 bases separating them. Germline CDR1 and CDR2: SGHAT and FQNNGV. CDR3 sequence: CASSLAWTANSPLHF. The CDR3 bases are TGTGCCAGCAGCTTAGCCTGGACAGCCAATTCACCCCTCCACTTT.

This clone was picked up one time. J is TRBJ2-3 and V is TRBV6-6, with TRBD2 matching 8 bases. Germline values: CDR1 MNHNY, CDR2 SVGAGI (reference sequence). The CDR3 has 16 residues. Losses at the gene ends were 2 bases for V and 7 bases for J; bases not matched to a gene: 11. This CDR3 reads CASSYDPRGGLNTQYF. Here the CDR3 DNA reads TGTGCCAGCAGTTACGACCCTCGGGGGGGTTTGAATACGCAGTATTTT.

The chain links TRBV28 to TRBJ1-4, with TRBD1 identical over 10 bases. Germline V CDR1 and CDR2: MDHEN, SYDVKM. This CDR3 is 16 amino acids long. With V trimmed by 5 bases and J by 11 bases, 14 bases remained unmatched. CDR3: CASSPPPGTGVEKLFF. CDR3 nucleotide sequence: TGTGCCAGCAGTCCCCCCCCCGGGACAGGGGTGGAGAAACTGTTTTTT. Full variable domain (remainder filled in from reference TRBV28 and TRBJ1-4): DVKVTQSSRYLVKRTGEKVFLECVQDMDHENMFWYRQDPGLGLRLIYFSYDVKMKEKGDIPEGYSVSREKKERFSLILESASTNQTSMYLCASSPPPGTGVEKLFFGSGTQLSVL.

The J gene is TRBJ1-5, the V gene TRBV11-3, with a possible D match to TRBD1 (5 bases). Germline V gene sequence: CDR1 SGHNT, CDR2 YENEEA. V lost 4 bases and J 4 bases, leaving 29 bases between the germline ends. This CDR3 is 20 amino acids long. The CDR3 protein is CASSSAPPGRKDQVNQPQHF. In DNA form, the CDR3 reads TGTGCCAGCAGCTCCGCACCCCCGGGACGAAAAGACCAAGTAAATCAGCCCCAGCATTTT.

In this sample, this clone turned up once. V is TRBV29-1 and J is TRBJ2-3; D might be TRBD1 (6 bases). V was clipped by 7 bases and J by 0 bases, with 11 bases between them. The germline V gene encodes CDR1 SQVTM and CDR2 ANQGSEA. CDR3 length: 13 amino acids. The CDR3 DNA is TGCAGCGCACAGGGAGCTAGCACAGATACGCAGTATTTT. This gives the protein CSAQGASTDTQYF.